This T cell receptor (beta chain) is drawn from a study of T cell repertoires in cytomegalovirus infection. Across the whole study: Public signatures in TCR beta pointed to CMV infection and matching HLA type.

Study results and caveats: Using cumulative public TCR beta family frequency, the authors identified those who carried CMV together with the relevant HLA. Within the response measured ex vivo, HLA-C-restricted CMV-specific TCR beta clonotypes were dominant.

This clonotype was found once. Its antigen is not known. CDR3 length: 17 residues. CDR1 and CDR2 from the germline V gene are DFQATT and SNEGSKA (reference sequence). Trimming took 3 bases from V and 0 from J; bases not matched to a gene: 14. TCRdb reanalysed the reads using MiXCR and keeps one entry per CDR3 protein. The sample shows hundreds of thousands of distinct CDR3 sequences, 40% to 50% of them seen only once. V usage is TRBV20-1 and J usage is TRBJ2-7; 7 nucleotides match TRBD1. Material: cultured PBMCs, obtained from culture after CMV antigen stimulation. The receptor's source is a human donor in good health (CMV status not recorded). Some clones in this sample may be carry-over from other donors' samples. The CDR3: CSARADIRDSHSYEQYF. CDR3 coding DNA: TGCAGTGCTAGGGCCGATATACGGGACAGCCACTCCTACGAGCAGTACTTC.